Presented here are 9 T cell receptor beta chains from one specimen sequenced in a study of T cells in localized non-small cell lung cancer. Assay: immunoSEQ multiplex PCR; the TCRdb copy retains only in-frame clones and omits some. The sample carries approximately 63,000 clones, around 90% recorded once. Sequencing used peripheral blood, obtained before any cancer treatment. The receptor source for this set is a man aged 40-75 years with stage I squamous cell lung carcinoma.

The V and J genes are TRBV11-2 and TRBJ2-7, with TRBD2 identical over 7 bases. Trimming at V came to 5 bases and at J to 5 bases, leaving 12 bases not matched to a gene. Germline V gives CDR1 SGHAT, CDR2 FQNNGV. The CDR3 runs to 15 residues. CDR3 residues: CASSQFGGSHDEQYF. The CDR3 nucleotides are TGTGCCAGCAGCCAGTTTGGCGGGAGTCACGACGAGCAGTACTTC.

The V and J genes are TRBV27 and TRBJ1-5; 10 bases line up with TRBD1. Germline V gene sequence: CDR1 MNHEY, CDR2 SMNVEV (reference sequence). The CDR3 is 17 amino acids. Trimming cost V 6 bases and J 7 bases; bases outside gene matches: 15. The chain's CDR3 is CASRQFAWDRGPQPQHF. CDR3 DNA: TGTGCCAGCAGACAGTTTGCCTGGGACAGGGGACCCCAGCCCCAGCATTTT.

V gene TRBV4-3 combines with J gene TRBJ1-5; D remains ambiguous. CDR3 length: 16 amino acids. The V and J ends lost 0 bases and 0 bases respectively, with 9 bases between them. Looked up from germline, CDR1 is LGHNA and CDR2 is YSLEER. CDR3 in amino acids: CASSQDHGYSNQPQHF. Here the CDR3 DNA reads TGCGCCAGCAGCCAAGATCATGGATATAGCAATCAGCCCCAGCATTTT.

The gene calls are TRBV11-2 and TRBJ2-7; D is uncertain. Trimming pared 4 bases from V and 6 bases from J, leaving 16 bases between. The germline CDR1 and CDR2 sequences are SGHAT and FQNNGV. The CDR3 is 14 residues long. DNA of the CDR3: TGTGCCAGCAGCTCGTGGGCCGGCTTGAGCGAGCAGTACTTC. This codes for CASSSWAGLSEQYF.

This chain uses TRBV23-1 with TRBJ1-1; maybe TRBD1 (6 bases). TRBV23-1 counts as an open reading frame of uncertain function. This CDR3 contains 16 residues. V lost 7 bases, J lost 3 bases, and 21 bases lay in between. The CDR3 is CASTPRGRQLHTEAFF. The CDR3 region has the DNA TGCGCCAGCACCCCAAGGGGGAGACAGCTACACACTGAAGCTTTCTTT.

The CDR3 coding sequence is TGTGCCAGCAGTGATACATTCGTCACCGGGGAGCTGTTTTTT. Its protein is CASSDTFVTGELFF. The chain joins TRBV25-1 to TRBJ2-2; D remains unclear. This CDR3 has 14 residues. Trimming took off 3 bases at V and 4 bases at J, with 9 bases between the two ends. Germline V gene sequence: CDR1 MGHDK, CDR2 SYGVNS. The full variable domain, with the rest looked up from reference TRBV25-1 and TRBJ2-2, is EADIYQTPRYLVIGTGKKITLECSQTMGHDKMYWYQQDPGMELHLIHYSYGVNSTEKGDLSSESTVSRIRTEHFPLTLESARPSHTSQYLCASSDTFVTGELFFGEGSRLTVL.

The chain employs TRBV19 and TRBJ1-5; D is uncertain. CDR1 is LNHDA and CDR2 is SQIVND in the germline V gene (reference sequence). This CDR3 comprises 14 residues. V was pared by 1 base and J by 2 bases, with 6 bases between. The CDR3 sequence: CASSIGRGNQPQHF. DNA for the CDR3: TGTGCCAGTAGTATAGGTCGCGGCAATCAGCCCCAGCATTTT.

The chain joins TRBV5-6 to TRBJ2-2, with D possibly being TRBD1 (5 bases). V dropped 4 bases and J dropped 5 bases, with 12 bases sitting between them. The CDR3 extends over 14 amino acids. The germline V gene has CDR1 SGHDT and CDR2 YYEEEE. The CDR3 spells CASSRGPLTGELFF. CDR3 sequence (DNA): TGTGCCAGCAGCAGGGGCCCGCTAACCGGGGAGCTGTTTTTT.

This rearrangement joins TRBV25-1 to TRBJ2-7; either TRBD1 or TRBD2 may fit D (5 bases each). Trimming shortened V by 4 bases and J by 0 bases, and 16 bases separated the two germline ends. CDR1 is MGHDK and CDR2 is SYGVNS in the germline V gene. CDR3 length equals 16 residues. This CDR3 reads CASSATRDGVSYEQYF. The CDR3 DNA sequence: TGTGCCAGCAGTGCGACCCGGGACGGCGTCTCCTACGAGCAGTACTTC.